Listed below are T cell receptor beta chains from one sample, sequenced in a study of a mutant IDH1 vaccine in newly diagnosed glioma. Produced via immunoSEQ multiplex PCR; TCRdb's table is partial and in-frame only. The data hold around 100,000 clones, with roughly 91% observed a single time. Their target antigens are unknown. This sample comprised PBMCs, obtained from a glioma patient whose treatment included an IDH1 peptide vaccine. All receptors derive from a woman aged 45-60 years with glioma. CDR3s include the opening cysteine and the closing phenylalanine or tryptophan. The D gene is left open where the match is weak. Clone size is given for some rows only: seen once, a few or many times, or a class if the clone is expanded.

TRBD1	TRBJ1-5	NA	TRBV9	TGTGCCAGCAGCGTTACTGGACAGGGCGATCAGCCCCAGCATTTT	CASSVTGQGDQPQHF
NA	TRBJ1-6	NA	TRBV19	TGTGCCAGTAGTAGTCGGCGTAAGGCACCCCTCCACTTT	CASSSRRKAPLHF
NA	TRBJ2-1	NA	TRBV10-3	TGTGCCACCGCGAGGAGAGACAATGAGCAGTTCTTC	CATARRDNEQFF
NA	TRBJ1-1	few	TRBV7-9	TGTGCCAGCAGCTCCCTCTTCCTGGGGGACACTGAAGCTTTCTTT	CASSSLFLGDTEAFF
TRBD1	TRBJ2-7	once	TRBV6-6	TGTGCCAGCAGTTCCGGGACAGTATTCTCCGAGCAGTACTTC	CASSSGTVFSEQYF
NA	TRBJ2-5	NA	TRBV27	TGTGCCAGCAGTGCCGGGACGTCGGAGACCCAGTACTTC	CASSAGTSETQYF
TRBD2	TRBJ2-1	NA	TRBV28	TGTGCCAGCAGTCCATCGACTAGCGGGAGACGGCAGTTCTTC	CASSPSTSGRRQFF
NA	TRBJ1-5	once	TRBV4-1	TGCGCCAGCAGCCAAGATGGCACAGTCAATCAGCCCCAGCATTTT	CASSQDGTVNQPQHF
TRBD1	TRBJ1-1	NA	TRBV5-8	TGTGCCAGCAGCGCCTGGGACAGGGGAGGCACTGAAGCTTTCTTT	CASSAWDRGGTEAFF
NA	TRBJ1-2	few	TRBV5-4	TGTGCCAGCAGTCCCGAGTGGGCGGATGGCTACACCTTC	CASSPEWADGYTF
TRBD2	TRBJ2-7	NA	TRBV19	TGTGCCAGTGGTAGCGGGACATCCACCTACGAGCAGTACTTC	CASGSGTSTYEQYF
NA	TRBJ2-5	NA	TRBV4-1	TGCGCCAGCAGCCATTTAGCCCAGGCCCAAGAGACCCAGTACTTC	CASSHLAQAQETQYF
TRBD1	TRBJ2-7	NA	TRBV7-3	TGTGCCAGCAGCTCCACAGGGGGCGGGATCTACGAGCAGTACTTC	CASSSTGGGIYEQYF
NA	TRBJ2-3	NA	TRBV6-6	TGTGCCAGCAGTTACGGACTTTCAGCTGATACGCAGTATTTT	CASSYGLSADTQYF
TRBD1	TRBJ1-2	NA	TRBV28	TGTGCCAGCAGCGGATTTTCAGACAGGGGGCTGAACTATGGCTACACCTTC	CASSGFSDRGLNYGYTF